The 32 T cell receptor beta chains below were found in one sample sequenced in a study of long-term antiretroviral therapy in people with HIV. It was version v3.0 of the immunoSEQ assay that was run at survey level. Method: immunoSEQ multiplex PCR; TCRdb's copy keeps in-frame clones and lacks some. The data show 20,000 to 30,000 clones, 90% to 95% seen once. Sequences were derived from unsorted PBMCs, sampled around 5 years after starting antiretroviral therapy. These receptors were collected from a woman in her 50s with HIV.

The chain employs TRBV7-9 and TRBJ2-1, with no clear D. V lost 2 bases and J 9 bases, leaving 8 bases between the germline ends. The germline V gene encodes CDR1 SEHNR and CDR2 FQNEAQ (reference sequence). The CDR3 spans 12 residues. CDR3 residues: CASSLTAPEQFF. The CDR3 nucleotides read TGTGCCAGCAGCTTAACTGCGCCTGAGCAGTTCTTC.

The chain recombines TRBV18 with TRBJ1-1; weak D call: TRBD1 (5 bases). This CDR3 has 14 amino acids. The V gene lost 2 bases and the J gene lost 1 base, with 8 bases spanning the gap. Germline assignment: CDR1 KGHSH and CDR2 LQKENI. The CDR3 DNA is TGTGCCAGCTCACCAAGAACAGGGAACACTGAAGCTTTCTTT. It yields the protein CASSPRTGNTEAFF.

The chain carries TRBV13 and TRBJ2-7; 8 bases fit TRBD1. The CDR3 has 14 amino acids. The germline V gene has CDR1 PRHDT and CDR2 FYEKMQ (reference sequence). The ends lost 0 bases at V and 2 bases at J; junction bases unmatched: 0. The CDR3 region is CASSLGDRAYEQYF. CDR3 sequence (DNA): TGTGCCAGCAGCTTAGGGGACAGGGCCTACGAGCAGTACTTC.

The chain combines TRBV5-1 with TRBJ2-1; no reliable D call. V was shortened by 5 bases and J by 2 bases, with 8 bases between the two germline ends. The V gene's germline CDR1 is SGHRS and CDR2 YFSETQ. The CDR3 length is 13 residues. DNA for the CDR3: TGCGCCAGCAGGGAGTCCACCTACAATGAGCAGTTCTTC. Protein product: CASRESTYNEQFF. The whole variable domain, remainder taken from reference TRBV5-1 and TRBJ2-1, is KAGVTQTPRYLIKTRGQQVTLSCSPISGHRSVSWYQQTPGQGLQFLFEYFSETQRNKGNFPGRFSGRQFSNSRSEMNVSTLELGDSALYLCASRESTYNEQFFGPGTRLTVL.

This clone has just a few counts. The V call is TRBV4-2, the J call TRBJ2-7; D is perhaps TRBD2 (7 bases). The length of the CDR3 is 16 residues. Trimming stripped 2 bases from V and 3 bases from J, with 17 bases between. Germline-derived CDR1 and CDR2 are LGHNA and YNFKEQ. CDR3 sequence reads: CASSQTTQGGYYEQYF. CDR3 DNA: TGTGCCAGCAGCCAAACAACACAGGGAGGGTACTACGAGCAGTACTTC.

This clone was observed once. J is TRBJ1-1 and V is TRBV27; D not resolved. This CDR3 comprises 15 residues. Germline CDR1 is MNHEY and CDR2 is SMNVEV (reference sequence). Trimming left V 0 bases short and J 0 bases short, with 8 bases between. The CDR3 DNA follows: TGTGCCAGCAGTTTATCCCCCAACATGAACACTGAAGCTTTCTTT. Translating it yields CASSLSPNMNTEAFF.

The chain couples TRBV27 to TRBJ2-1; TRBD2 is a possible D gene (5 bases). The ends were cut back, 4 bases at V and 7 bases at J, with 14 bases in the middle. This CDR3 is 14 amino acids long. CDR1 MNHEY and CDR2 SMNVEV come from the germline V gene (reference sequence). The chain's CDR3 is CASSSGLLFNEQFF. CDR3 DNA: TGTGCCAGCAGTTCAGGACTGCTTTTTAATGAGCAGTTCTTC.

This clone appeared a single time. V usage is TRBV6-5 and J usage is TRBJ2-1; 8 nucleotides align to TRBD2. Looked up from germline, CDR1 is MNHEY and CDR2 is SVGAGI. The CDR3 is 16 amino acids. The trim removed 4 bases at V and 5 bases at J, leaving 10 bases unmatched. The CDR3 region is CASSSVTSGEHNEQFF. In DNA form, the CDR3 reads TGTGCCAGCAGTTCCGTTACTAGCGGAGAACACAATGAGCAGTTCTTC.

This clone is a singleton in its sample. The rearrangement links TRBV7-6 to TRBJ2-3; either TRBD1 or TRBD2 may supply D (5 bases each). Germline loops: CDR1 SGHVS, CDR2 FNYEAQ. Trimming left V 5 bases short and J 6 bases short, with 24 bases between. The CDR3 is 17 residues long. The DNA of the CDR3 is TGTGCCAGCAGCCTAGAGTCGGGGCCCCCCTTAACGGATACGCAGTATTTT. Protein sequence: CASSLESGPPLTDTQYF.

J is TRBJ1-5 and V is TRBV27; TRBD1 is a possible D gene (6 bases). This CDR3 is built from 14 residues. The ends were cut back, 5 bases at V and 3 bases at J, with 11 bases in the middle. Per germline, CDR1 MNHEY and CDR2 SMNVEV (reference sequence). CDR3 nucleotide sequence: TGTGCCAGCAGTGCTCAGGGGTCCAATCAGCCCCAGCATTTT. Translating it yields CASSAQGSNQPQHF.

This rearrangement joins TRBV7-9 to TRBJ2-7; the D is unclear. The CDR3 runs 14 residues. The germline CDR1 and CDR2 sequences are SEHNR and FQNEAQ (reference sequence). Trimming shortened V by 6 bases and J by 2 bases, and 14 bases separated the two germline ends. CDR3 coding DNA: TGTGCCAGCAGGCCTGGTAGGGCACCCTACGAGCAGTACTTC. It encodes CASRPGRAPYEQYF.

The chain has TRBV7-8 and TRBJ2-2, with D hard to call. V lost 5 bases, J lost 1 base, and 11 bases lay in between. CDR1 SGHVS and CDR2 FQNEAQ come from the germline V gene. This CDR3 spans 15 amino acids. The CDR3 is CASSPVWGNTGELFF. The CDR3 DNA reads TGTGCCAGCAGCCCCGTGTGGGGGAACACCGGGGAGCTGTTTTTT. Combining the CDR3 with reference TRBV7-8 and TRBJ2-2 gives the whole variable domain GAGVSQSPRYKVAKRGQDVALRCDPISGHVSLFWYQQALGQGPEFLTYFQNEAQLDKSGLPSDRFFAERPEGSVSTLKIQRTQQEDSAVYLCASSPVWGNTGELFFGEGSRLTVL.

V usage is TRBV28 and J usage is TRBJ1-2; D may be TRBD1 (6 bases). From germline, CDR1 is MDHEN and CDR2 SYDVKM. The CDR3 is 13 amino acids. The germline V and J ends were trimmed by 5 bases and 4 bases, with 11 bases remaining between them. CDR3 sequence reads: CASSRTGAYGYTF. The CDR3 bases are TGTGCCAGCAGTCGTACGGGGGCCTATGGCTACACCTTC.

The chain is built from TRBV28 and TRBJ2-5, with 9 bases matching TRBD2. The CDR3 has 14 residues. Germline assignment: CDR1 MDHEN and CDR2 SYDVKM. Trimming cost V 3 bases and J 4 bases; bases outside gene matches: 3. The DNA of the CDR3 is TGTGCCAGCAGTTTGCGGCGGGGGGGAGAGACCCAGTACTTC. This translates into CASSLRRGGETQYF.

For this clone: One end of the junction is discordant with germline, which a read error may explain. This sequence joins TRBV5-1 and TRBJ2-3; D may correspond to TRBD1 or TRBD2 (5 bases each). Germline values: CDR1 SGHRS, CDR2 YFSETQ. The CDR3 loop spans 14 amino acids. The CDR3 nucleotides are TGCGCCAGCAGCTTGGCAGGGAGCAGAGATACGCAGTATTTT. Protein product: CASSLAGSRDTQYF.

The chain recombines TRBV9 with TRBJ2-1, with TRBD2 matching over 8 bases. This CDR3 contains 16 residues. The V gene's germline CDR1 is SGDLS and CDR2 YYNGEE. V lost 2 bases to trimming and J lost 6 bases; unmatched junction nucleotides: 10. CDR3 bases: TGTGCCAGCAGCGTCGGGGGGGGACAAGCTTTCAATGAGCAGTTCTTC. Amino acid sequence: CASSVGGGQAFNEQFF. Full variable domain (missing parts from reference TRBV9 and TRBJ2-1): DSGVTQTPKHLITATGQRVTLRCSPRSGDLSVYWYQQSLDQGLQFLIQYYNGEERAKGNILERFSAQQFPDLHSELNLSSLELGDSALYFCASSVGGGQAFNEQFFGPGTRLTVL.

The V gene is TRBV5-6, the J gene TRBJ1-2, with 10 bases matching TRBD1. Germline V CDR1 and CDR2: SGHDT, YYEEEE. The trim removed 4 bases at V and 6 bases at J, leaving 6 bases unmatched. The CDR3 length is 14 residues. The CDR3: CASSPFGQGDGYTF. CDR3 nucleotides: TGTGCCAGCAGCCCCTTTGGACAGGGGGATGGCTACACCTTC. Full variable domain (missing parts from reference TRBV5-6 and TRBJ1-2): DAGVTQSPTHLIKTRGQQVTLRCSPKSGHDTVSWYQQALGQGPQFIFQYYEEEERQRGNFPDRFSGHQFPNYSSELNVNALLLGDSALYLCASSPFGQGDGYTFGSGTRLTVV.

This rearrangement joins TRBV5-4 to TRBJ2-2; no reliable D call. This CDR3 is built from 16 residues. V lost 4 bases, J lost 2 bases, and 15 bases lay in between. CDR1 is SGHNT and CDR2 is YYREEE in the germline V gene (reference sequence). The CDR3 sequence: CASSPQAATNTGELFF. CDR3 sequence (DNA): TGTGCCAGCAGCCCCCAGGCTGCCACTAACACCGGGGAGCTGTTTTTT.

The V and J genes are TRBV14 and TRBJ2-5, with a tentative D call TRBD2 (6 bases). V lost 0 bases, J lost 3 bases, and 8 bases lay in between. The CDR3 contains 14 residues. CDR1 is SGHDN and CDR2 is FVKESK in the germline V gene. The CDR3 region has the DNA TGTGCCAGCAGCCAAGAAGGAGGGAAAGAGACCCAGTACTTC. This gives the protein CASSQEGGKETQYF.

The chain links TRBV4-1 to TRBJ2-1; 7 positions match TRBD2. Losses at the gene ends were 1 base for V and 7 bases for J; bases not matched to a gene: 10. This CDR3 region has 16 residues. Germline assignment: CDR1 MGHRA and CDR2 YSYEKL. CDR3 amino acids: CASSQVGLADVNEQFF. DNA of the CDR3: TGCGCCAGCAGCCAAGTTGGGCTAGCGGATGTTAATGAGCAGTTCTTC.

V gene TRBV11-2 combines with J gene TRBJ1-5, with D possibly being TRBD1 (6 bases). V dropped 5 bases and J dropped 7 bases, with 12 bases sitting between them. The V gene's germline CDR1 is SGHAT and CDR2 FQNNGV. This CDR3 spans 13 amino acids. The CDR3 nucleotides read TGTGCCAGCAGCAAACAAGGGGGGCAGCCCCAGCATTTT. Amino acid sequence: CASSKQGGQPQHF.

The chain employs TRBV6-5 and TRBJ2-7; possibly TRBD1 for D (6 bases). V dropped 0 bases and J dropped 2 bases, with 14 bases sitting between them. Per germline, CDR1 MNHEY and CDR2 SVGAGI. The CDR3 is 16 residues long. The CDR3 loop reads CASSYSFEGDTYEQYF. The CDR3 nucleotides are TGTGCCAGCAGTTACTCTTTCGAAGGGGACACCTACGAGCAGTACTTC.

As to this clone: The sample contains more than one DNA sequence encoding this CDR3. V gene TRBV5-1 combines with J gene TRBJ1-4; 10 bases line up with TRBD1. Losses at the gene ends were 4 bases for V and 8 bases for J; bases not matched to a gene: 5. Germline lookup yields CDR1 SGHRS and CDR2 YFSETQ. This CDR3 is built from 14 residues. This chain's CDR3 is CASSPGTGDEKLFF. Here the CDR3 DNA reads TGCGCCAGCAGCCCTGGGACAGGGGACGAAAAACTGTTTTTT.

The chain recombines TRBV28 with TRBJ1-5; D is undetermined. The V and J ends lost 5 bases and 10 bases respectively, with 3 bases between them. Germline V gives CDR1 MDHEN, CDR2 SYDVKM. The CDR3 spans 9 residues. CDR3 amino acids: CASSPPQHF. As DNA, the CDR3 is TGTGCCAGCAGTCCCCCCCAGCATTTT.

V gene TRBV2 combines with J gene TRBJ2-1; 13 positions match TRBD2. Germline values: CDR1 SNHLY, CDR2 FYNNEI. The CDR3 totals 15 residues. V shed 6 bases and J 5 bases; nucleotides not matched to a gene: 4. DNA for the CDR3: TGTGCCAGCAGGGCCGGGACTAGCGGGAACAATGAGCAGTTCTTC. Translation: CASRAGTSGNNEQFF.

This chain links TRBV9 with TRBJ2-1, with D possibly matching TRBD1 (6 bases). The CDR3 covers 14 residues. Germline V gene sequence: CDR1 SGDLS, CDR2 YYNGEE. V was clipped by 5 bases and J by 6 bases, with 15 bases between them. The CDR3 DNA reads as TGTGCCAGCAGGCCAGATGGGGACATCAATGAGCAGTTCTTC. Translated: CASRPDGDINEQFF.

This chain joins TRBV2 and TRBJ2-5; TRBD2 is a possible D gene (6 bases). V lost 6 bases and J lost 1, with 12 bases in between. The germline V gene encodes CDR1 SNHLY and CDR2 FYNNEI. There are 14 residues in the CDR3. The CDR3 DNA sequence: TGTGCCAGCAGCGACCGGGACTTCCAAGAGACCCAGTACTTC. The encoded protein is CASSDRDFQETQYF.

The rearrangement joins TRBV10-3 to TRBJ1-5; D perhaps matches TRBD1 (6 bases). CDR1 is ENHRY, CDR2 SYGVKD, per germline. The CDR3 loop spans 14 amino acids. V gave up 5 bases and J gave up 1 base, with 9 bases separating them. The DNA for the CDR3 is TGTGCCATCAGTTCAGGGGTGAGCAATCAGCCCCAGCATTTT. Translating it yields CAISSGVSNQPQHF.

V gene TRBV7-9 combines with J gene TRBJ2-7, with 9 positions matching TRBD1. The CDR3 consists of 15 residues. The ends lost 1 base at V and 2 bases at J; junction bases unmatched: 3. Germline V CDR1 and CDR2: SEHNR, FQNEAQ (reference sequence). The CDR3: CASSLGGTGTYEQYF. DNA for the CDR3: TGTGCCAGCAGCTTAGGGGGGACAGGGACCTACGAGCAGTACTTC.

This chain connects TRBV6-4 to TRBJ2-1; TRBD2 is a possible D gene (6 bases). The germline CDR1 and CDR2 sequences are MRHNA and SNTAGT. V lost 6 bases and J lost 2, with 14 bases in between. The CDR3 spans 15 residues. The CDR3 loop reads CASRQTAGAYNEQFF. DNA of the CDR3: TGTGCCAGCAGACAGACAGCGGGTGCCTACAATGAGCAGTTCTTC.

The chain employs TRBV27 and TRBJ2-7; 7 bases align to TRBD1. Trimming at V came to 1 base and at J to 6 bases, leaving 9 bases not matched to a gene. CDR1 and CDR2 from the germline V gene are MNHEY and SMNVEV (reference sequence). The CDR3 spans 15 residues. The DNA of the CDR3 is TGTGCCAGCAGTTTATTACCGGGACAGATTTCCGAGCAGTACTTC. Amino acid sequence: CASSLLPGQISEQYF.

The chain links TRBV16 to TRBJ1-5; the D is unclear. Trimming removed 0 bases at V and 0 bases at J, with 3 bases between. Germline-derived CDR1 and CDR2 are KGHSY and FQNENV. CDR3 length equals 14 residues. CDR3 sequence (DNA): TGTGCCAGCAGCCAATCGAGTAGCAATCAGCCCCAGCATTTT. This translates into CASSQSSSNQPQHF. Filled out from reference TRBV16 and TRBJ1-5, the complete variable domain reads GEEVAQTPKHLVRGEGQKAKLYCAPIKGHSYVFWYQQVLKNEFKFLISFQNENVFDETGMPKERFSAKCLPNSPCSLEIQATKLEDSAVYFCASSQSSSNQPQHFGDGTRLSIL.